The rows below give T cell receptor beta chains drawn from one sample of a study of blood T cells in healthy people across ages. TCRdb passed the 5' RACE reads through MiXCR, listing each CDR3 protein once. Of around 800,000 distinct CDR3 sequences detected, around two thirds appear once; the ten largest clones hold approximately 30%. Specimen: blood. These receptor sequences come from a man aged 30-40 years in good health. Both conserved end residues are part of each CDR3. The D gene is left open where the match is weak. The size entry is marked missing in some rows and otherwise reads once, few, many or a size class.

D | J | size | V | DNA | CDR3
TRBD1 | TRBJ1-1 | . | TRBV6-5 | TGTGCCAGCAGCTACAACTCAGGGGGGAATGCTTTCTTT | CASSYNSGGNAFF
TRBD2 | TRBJ2-5 | few | TRBV29-1 | TGCAGCGTTGCTAGCGGGGGTCAGTCGACCCAGTACTTC | CSVASGGQSTQYF
TRBD1 | TRBJ1-1 | . | TRBV6-2/TRBV6-3 | TGTGCCAGCAGTTATGGACAGGCCAGTAACACTGAAGCTTTCTTT | CASSYGQASNTEAFF
TRBD2 | TRBJ2-7 | . | TRBV6-2/TRBV6-3 | TGTACCAGCAGTTACTGGGGACTACCGAGCTCCTACGAGCAGTACTTC | CTSSYWGLPSSYEQYF
TRBD1 | TRBJ2-6 | . | TRBV6-1 | TGTGCCAGCAGCACCCTGACAGGGTACATCCAGTCTGGGGCCAACGTCCTGACTTTC | CASSTLTGYIQSGANVLTF
TRBD1 | TRBJ1-4 | . | TRBV7-9 | TGTGCCAGCAGCTTATTAGGGACAGACCATGAAAAACTGTTTTTT | CASSLLGTDHEKLFF
. | TRBJ1-2 | . | TRBV10-3 | TGTGCCATCAGCGAAGGACCTCCTACCTATGGCTACACCTTC | CAISEGPPTYGYTF
. | TRBJ1-2 | . | TRBV6-5 | TGTGCCAGCACGCGTCTGGGGCAGGTGAGCTATGGCTACACCTTC | CASTRLGQVSYGYTF
TRBD1 | TRBJ2-3 | . | TRBV7-3 | TGTGCCAGCAGCGCATCCGGGACAGGGGTGGCAGATACGCAGTATTTT | CASSASGTGVADTQYF
. | TRBJ2-7 | . | TRBV6-2/TRBV6-3 | TGTGCCAGCAGTTACCTCGGGGTGATTTGCGAGCAGTACTTC | CASSYLGVICEQYF
. | TRBJ2-1 | . | TRBV7-2 | TGTGCCAGCAGGGTAGGAGGGCAAATGCGCAATGAGCAGTTCTTC | CASRVGGQMRNEQFF
TRBD2 | TRBJ2-1 | . | TRBV20-1 | TGCAGTGCCATACAGCGGGGGGGCCGCGATGAGCAGTTCTTC | CSAIQRGGRDEQFF
. | TRBJ2-1 | . | TRBV6-1 | TGTGCCAGCAGTGAAGCGGGGGCTGCGTACAATGAGCAGTTCTTC | CASSEAGAAYNEQFF
. | TRBJ2-7 | . | TRBV15 | TGTACCACCGCAGGGGAATTGGGCTACGAGCAGTACTTC | CTTAGELGYEQYF
. | TRBJ2-1 | . | TRBV2 | TGTGCCAGCAGTGAGAACGCTCGGGCGGAGCAGTTCTTC | CASSENARAEQFF
TRBD1 | TRBJ2-1 | few | TRBV29-1 | TGCAGCGTCCGGGACAGGGTCCTCAATGAGCAGTTCTTC | CSVRDRVLNEQFF
. | TRBJ1-4 | . | TRBV27 | TGTGCCAGCAGTTTACGCCGGGGGTATGCTAATGAAAAACTGTTTTTT | CASSLRRGYANEKLFF
. | TRBJ1-2 | . | TRBV6-5 | TGTGCCAGCAGTTCCTCGGCCAGGGGCGTGTATGGCTACACCTTC | CASSSSARGVYGYTF
. | TRBJ2-3 | . | TRBV4-3 | TGCGCCAGCAGCCAGGGGGTAACTAGCACAGATACGCAGTATTTT | CASSQGVTSTDTQYF
. | TRBJ2-5 | . | TRBV20-1 | TGCAGTGCTAGAGAGGGCTGGCGGCGCTTTGGGGAGACCCAGTACTTC | CSAREGWRRFGETQYF
. | TRBJ1-2 | . | TRBV5-6 | TGTGCCAGCAGCTTCGGAACGTGGCAGTTTAACTATGGCTACACCTTC | CASSFGTWQFNYGYTF
. | TRBJ1-5 | . | TRBV18 | TGTGCCAGCTCAGTCCGGGACCAAAATCAGCCCCAGCATTTT | CASSVRDQNQPQHF
TRBD2 | TRBJ2-7 | once | TRBV20-1 | TGCAGTGCTACACTAGCGGGGGTCAACGAGCAGTACTTC | CSATLAGVNEQYF
. | TRBJ1-4 | . | TRBV20-1 | TGCAGTGCTAGAGATGCACAGGACGCTAATGAAAAACTGTTTTTT | CSARDAQDANEKLFF
. | TRBJ1-5 | . | TRBV5-6 | TGTGCCAGCAGCTTGAAGGGTTGGAGCAATCAGCCCCAGCATTTT | CASSLKGWSNQPQHF
. | TRBJ1-2 | . | TRBV6-6 | TGTGCCAGCAGTACAGGTCTGAGGGATGGCTACACCTTC | CASSTGLRDGYTF
. | TRBJ1-3 | . | TRBV4-2 | TGTGCCAGCAGCCAAGGTACAGCGAACACCATATATTTT | CASSQGTANTIYF
. | TRBJ2-3 | . | TRBV27 | TGTGCCAGCAGTTTCGTTCTCCCAGATACGCAGTATTTT | CASSFVLPDTQYF
. | TRBJ2-7 | few | TRBV6-5 | TGTGCCAGCAGTCCGGGGATCAACGAGCAGTACTTC | CASSPGINEQYF
. | TRBJ1-4 | few | TRBV7-2 | TGTGCCAGCAGCTTAACAGGACTTAATGAAAAACTGTTTTTT | CASSLTGLNEKLFF
. | TRBJ2-7 | . | TRBV7-8 | TGTGCCAGCAGCCCTACTAAGACTTATTACGAGCAGTACTTC | CASSPTKTYYEQYF
. | TRBJ2-3 | . | TRBV2 | TGTGCCAGTTTAAAGGGACGCCTCACAGATACGCAGTATTTT | CASLKGRLTDTQYF
. | TRBJ1-2 | . | TRBV6-5 | TGTGCCAGCAGTTACCGAGGCCGAAGTGGCTACACCTTC | CASSYRGRSGYTF
. | TRBJ2-1 | . | TRBV10-3 | TGTGCCGGCCGCCCGGGACTCTCCAATGAGCAGTTCTTC | CAGRPGLSNEQFF
TRBD2 | TRBJ2-6 | few | TRBV7-2 | TGTGCCAGCAGTTTGACTAGCGGGGGCTCTGGGGCCAACGTCCTGACTTTC | CASSLTSGGSGANVLTF
. | TRBJ2-7 | . | TRBV20-1 | TGCAGGGGGGGAAGGGGCCCCTACGAGCAGTACTTC | CRGGRGPYEQYF
. | TRBJ2-6 | few | TRBV27 | TGTGCCACCAAAAAATGGCGGTCTGGGGCCAACGTCCTGACTTTC | CATKKWRSGANVLTF
TRBD2 | TRBJ2-3 | once | TRBV7-3 | TGTGCCAGCAGCTTATTTGGGACTAGCGGGGGAGACACAGATACGCAGTATTTT | CASSLFGTSGGDTDTQYF
TRBD1 | TRBJ1-5 | . | TRBV9 | TGTGCCAGCAGCGAGGGACAGGGGTCCGTTAATCAGCCCCAGCATTTT | CASSEGQGSVNQPQHF
TRBD1 | TRBJ2-1 | . | TRBV3-1 | TGTGCCAGCAGCCGTAGAATCGACAGGGGACCTTGGAATGAGCAGTTCTTC | CASSRRIDRGPWNEQFF
TRBD2 | TRBJ2-1 | . | TRBV7-2 | TGTGCCAGCAGCTTATCGGCGGGGGGCTACTACAATGAGCAGTTCTTC | CASSLSAGGYYNEQFF
. | TRBJ2-5 | . | TRBV20-1 | TGCAGTGCTAGGTTGAGCTGGGGGACCCAGTACTTC | CSARLSWGTQYF
. | TRBJ2-7 | . | TRBV6-1 | TGTGCCAGCAGTGACGGACAGTCCTACGAGCAGTACTTC | CASSDGQSYEQYF
. | TRBJ2-7 | . | TRBV20-1 | TGCAGTGCTATTTCCGACAGGAGCTCCTACGAGCAGTACTTC | CSAISDRSSYEQYF
. | TRBJ2-1 | few | TRBV6-5 | TGTGCCAGCAGTTCCCCCCGGGGGCGAAATGAGCAGTTCTTC | CASSSPRGRNEQFF
. | TRBJ1-6 | . | TRBV6-6 | TGTGCCAGCAGTTGGCTTGCGGGATCCTATAATTCACCTCTCCACTTT | CASSWLAGSYNSPLHF
. | TRBJ2-5 | . | TRBV7-2 | TGTGCCAGCAGCTTAGCGTCGGGGTTAGAGACCCAGTACTTC | CASSLASGLETQYF
. | TRBJ2-1 | few | TRBV5-1 | TGCGCCAGCAGCAGAAGGACATCCCAGAGGTACAATGAGCAGTTCTTC | CASSRRTSQRYNEQFF
TRBD2 | TRBJ2-7 | . | TRBV4-3 | TGCGCCAGCAGCCAAGACATCGGGAGCGGGGTCTCCTACGAGCAGTACTTC | CASSQDIGSGVSYEQYF
. | TRBJ1-6 | . | TRBV6-6 | TGTGCCAGCAGTTACCCATCAGGGCTCGGTAATTCACCCCTCCACTTT | CASSYPSGLGNSPLHF
. | TRBJ1-2 | few | TRBV12-3/TRBV12-4 | TGTGCCAGCAGTGGCGGGGACTATTATAACTATGGCTACACCTTC | CASSGGDYYNYGYTF
TRBD2 | TRBJ2-7 | . | TRBV7-2 | TGTGCCAGCAGCTTCATAGCGGGGACTACCTACGAGCAGTACTTC | CASSFIAGTTYEQYF
. | TRBJ2-5 | . | TRBV6-2/TRBV6-3 | TGTGCCAGCAGTTACGGCGGCAACCAAGAGACCCAGTACTTC | CASSYGGNQETQYF
. | TRBJ1-4 | . | TRBV2 | TGTGCCAGCAGCCGAGCGGGGGTTGCTGAAAAACTGTTTTTT | CASSRAGVAEKLFF
TRBD1 | TRBJ2-1 | once | TRBV4-3 | TGCGCCAGCAGCCGGACAGGGGGCACCTACAATGAGCAGTTCTTC | CASSRTGGTYNEQFF
. | TRBJ2-1 | . | TRBV28 | TGTGCCAGCAGTTTCTCCAGGGTGGGGGGGCTCAATGAGCAGTTCTTC | CASSFSRVGGLNEQFF
. | TRBJ2-7 | few | TRBV7-8 | TGTGCCAGCAGCTATGATACTCCCTACGAGCAGTACTTC | CASSYDTPYEQYF
. | TRBJ2-7 | . | TRBV20-1 | TGCAGTGCGTTACGGGGGCTCCTCTCCTACGAGCAGTACTTC | CSALRGLLSYEQYF
. | TRBJ1-2 | . | TRBV6-5 | TGTGCCAGCAGAGGGTTGGGCCTGGGCTATGGCTACACCTTC | CASRGLGLGYGYTF
. | TRBJ2-5 | . | TRBV6-6 | TGTGCCAGCAGCCAGCTTCGGTACCAAGAGACCCAGTACTTC | CASSQLRYQETQYF